The clone carrying this T cell receptor (beta chain) showed up many times. Its antigen is undetermined. MiXCR was used by TCRdb to re-call the PCR reads. Of around 29,000 clones listed, roughly 20% are singletons. The data belong to a study of metastatic and nonmetastatic thyroid tumors. Study-wide context: Malignant thyroid and benign thyroid patients provided blood and tumor or nodule tissue whose repertoires were compared. Study results and caveats: Across blood and tumor, TCR beta diversity in malignant thyroid tumors was reportedly significantly higher than in benign nodules.

Ahead of thyroid surgery, no patient had received treatment of any kind. The sequence came from a female donor with papillary thyroid cancer or a benign thyroid nodule (not recorded which). Some clones in this sample may be carry-over from other donors' samples. Sequencing input: blood.

CDR3 in DNA: TGTGCCAGCAGCTTGGCGGGACAGGGTGTTCTCAATGAGCAGTTCTTC. Its protein is CASSLAGQGVLNEQFF. V is TRBV5-6 and J is TRBJ2-1, with TRBD1 matching 9 bases. The V and J ends lost 0 bases and 6 bases, in that order; junction bases with no gene match: 7. The CDR3 spans 16 residues. CDR1 is SGHDT and CDR2 is YYEEEE in the germline V gene.